This T cell receptor (beta chain) comes out of a study of response to subunit inactivated influenza vaccine. In TCRdb, the RT-PCR reads were re-called with MiXCR into one record per CDR3 protein. The table records about 160,000 distinct CDR3 sequences, roughly a tenth of them present only once. This clonotype was seen many times. The TCR comes from a middle-aged man who received an inactivated influenza vaccine. The sequencing here drew on non-naive T cells sorted from PBMCs, taken about 6 weeks after vaccination.

The CDR3 DNA reads as TGTGCCAGCAGTAATGGACAGTACAATGAGCAGTTCTTC. Translation: CASSNGQYNEQFF. The chain combines TRBV7-6 with TRBJ2-1; the D gene is possibly TRBD1 (6 bases). Trimming took 6 bases from V and 4 from J, leaving 10 bases between them. This CDR3 region has 13 residues. Germline V gives CDR1 SGHVS, CDR2 FNYEAQ.